This entry lists 24 T cell receptor beta chains sequenced from one sample in a study of blood T cell repertoires in COVID-19. Sequenced by immunoSEQ multiplex PCR; TCRdb stores in-frame clones only, minus some. The sample shows about 70,000 clones, roughly 79% of them seen only once. Specimen: peripheral blood. Receptor source: a woman aged 70 to 79 with acute or convalescent COVID-19.

The chain has TRBV28 and TRBJ1-2, with D perhaps TRBD1 (5 bases). V dropped 6 bases and J dropped 8 bases, with 13 bases sitting between them. CDR3 length: 12 amino acids. In germline, CDR1 is MDHEN, CDR2 SYDVKM. In DNA, the CDR3 is TGTGCCAGCAGCCGACAGTTCCGAGGCTACACCTTC. This codes for CASSRQFRGYTF.

V gene TRBV11-2 combines with J gene TRBJ2-5, with D perhaps TRBD2 (5 bases). The germline V and J ends were trimmed by 1 base and 1 base, with 10 bases remaining between them. CDR1 and CDR2 from the germline V gene are SGHAT and FQNNGV. The CDR3 extends over 15 amino acids. CDR3 protein: CASSLVRGSQETQYF. The CDR3 DNA reads as TGTGCCAGCAGCTTAGTGAGAGGGTCCCAAGAGACCCAGTACTTC.

This rearrangement joins TRBV7-9 to TRBJ1-1; 7 nucleotides agree with TRBD1. Looked up from germline, CDR1 is SEHNR and CDR2 is FQNEAQ (reference sequence). The trim removed 5 bases at V and 5 bases at J, leaving 5 bases unmatched. The length of the CDR3 is 13 residues. The CDR3 region has the DNA TGTGCCAGCAGCGGGGGACAGATAACTGAAGCTTTCTTT. Amino acid sequence: CASSGGQITEAFF.

The V gene is TRBV9, the J gene TRBJ1-1; tentative D call: TRBD1 (6 bases). There are 14 residues in the CDR3. V was clipped by 2 bases and J by 7 bases, with 15 bases between them. The germline V gene encodes CDR1 SGDLS and CDR2 YYNGEE. CDR3: CASSVDRSGYEAFF. The CDR3 DNA sequence: TGTGCCAGCAGCGTCGACAGGTCGGGTTATGAAGCTTTCTTT.

J is TRBJ1-4 and V is TRBV25-1, with D possibly matching TRBD1 (6 bases). CDR1 and CDR2 (germline): MGHDK, SYGVNS. The length of the CDR3 is 15 residues. The V and J ends lost 0 bases and 6 bases respectively, with 11 bases between them. The CDR3 loop is CASSEYGGADEKLFF. CDR3 nucleotides: TGTGCCAGCAGTGAATACGGGGGGGCGGATGAAAAACTGTTTTTT.

The chain recombines TRBV2 with TRBJ1-3, with 7 bases matching TRBD1. V was pared by 6 bases and J by 0 bases, with 14 bases of the junction left unmatched. CDR1 SNHLY and CDR2 FYNNEI come from the germline V gene. CDR3 size: 18 residues. In DNA form, the CDR3 reads TGTGCCAGCAGCTTGACAGGGAGGAGAGACTACTCTGGAAACACCATATATTTT. Translating gives CASSLTGRRDYSGNTIYF.

This chain links TRBV7-2 with TRBJ1-1; D call uncertain. Between the trimmed V and J ends, which lost 5 bases and 7 bases, there was a span of 14 bases. The CDR3 totals 13 residues. From germline, CDR1 is SGHTA and CDR2 FQGNSA. This chain's CDR3 is CASSAGTRGEAFF. CDR3 nucleotides: TGTGCCAGCAGCGCCGGCACCCGGGGTGAAGCTTTCTTT.

The chain joins TRBV4-1 to TRBJ2-7; possible D gene TRBD2, 6 bases. Trimming took off 0 bases at V and 4 bases at J, with 13 bases between the two ends. The CDR3 length is 15 residues. Germline values: CDR1 MGHRA, CDR2 YSYEKL. The CDR3 DNA reads as TGCGCCAGCAGCCAAGATTCCGGAGGGCAGTACGAGCAGTACTTC. Translated: CASSQDSGGQYEQYF.

This clone appeared a few times. The chain couples TRBV6-1 to TRBJ2-7, with 12 bases aligning to TRBD2. Germline CDR1 and CDR2: MNHNS and SASEGT. The J segment lost 0 bases and the V segment lost 4 bases, leaving 4 bases of the junction unmatched. The length of the CDR3 is 16 residues. In DNA, the CDR3 is TGTGCCAGCAGTGCGACTAGCGGGAGATTCTCCTACGAGCAGTACTTC. It encodes CASSATSGRFSYEQYF.

The chain employs TRBV28 and TRBJ1-1, with a possible D match to TRBD1 (6 bases). The CDR3 extends over 15 amino acids. Trimming cost V 3 bases and J 0 bases, with 11 bases left between them. The germline CDR1 and CDR2 sequences are MDHEN and SYDVKM. CDR3 sequence (DNA): TGTGCCAGCAGTTTTCCGACAGGTATGAACACTGAAGCTTTCTTT. The encoded protein is CASSFPTGMNTEAFF.

V gene TRBV28 combines with J gene TRBJ1-4; TRBD1 might be the D (5 bases). Trimming removed 5 bases at V and 4 bases at J, with 11 bases between. The germline V gene encodes CDR1 MDHEN and CDR2 SYDVKM. There are 14 residues in the CDR3. For the CDR3, the DNA is TGTGCCAGCAGTACGACAGCGGGTAATGAAAAACTGTTTTTT. This translates into CASSTTAGNEKLFF.

The table lists this clone with a count of one. V and J are TRBV7-9 and TRBJ1-2, with a weak D call TRBD1 (5 bases). This CDR3 comprises 14 residues. Trimming cost V 5 bases and J 2 bases, with 12 bases left between them. Germline V gene data show CDR1 as SEHNR and CDR2 as FQNEAQ (reference sequence). The DNA of the CDR3 is TGTGCCAGCAGCCCGGGGGGAGGGAACTATGGCTACACCTTC. This gives the protein CASSPGGGNYGYTF.

This clone has more than one count but fewer than ten. The chain is built from TRBV2 and TRBJ1-1; 8 bases line up with TRBD1. Germline trimming cut 4 bases from V and 4 bases from J; bases unmatched to any gene: 2. Germline CDR1 and CDR2: SNHLY and FYNNEI. The CDR3 sequence is 13 residues long. The CDR3 here is CASSGQGITEAFF. Written as DNA, the CDR3 is TGTGCCAGCAGTGGACAGGGGATCACTGAAGCTTTCTTT.

The rearrangement uses TRBV18 and TRBJ2-5, with 13 bases aligning to TRBD2. The CDR3 length is 16 residues. After removal of 2 bases from V and 3 bases from J, the junction contained 3 bases not matched to a gene. Germline V CDR1 and CDR2: KGHSH, LQKENI. The CDR3 loop is CASSPELAGGKETQYF. The CDR3 DNA reads as TGTGCCAGCTCACCAGAACTAGCGGGAGGGAAAGAGACCCAGTACTTC.

In this sample, this clone turned up a few times. This sequence joins TRBV27 and TRBJ2-2, with D possibly TRBD2 on 6 matching bases. The V end lost 0 bases, the J end lost 1 base, and 12 bases lay between the germline ends. The CDR3 runs 17 residues. CDR1 is MNHEY and CDR2 is SMNVEV in the germline V gene (reference sequence). The CDR3 sequence is CASSLSWGVLNTGELFF. The CDR3 DNA reads as TGTGCCAGCAGTTTATCTTGGGGGGTGTTGAACACCGGGGAGCTGTTTTTT.

The rearrangement links TRBV11-3 to TRBJ1-1, with D perhaps matching TRBD1 (5 bases). The CDR3 covers 13 residues. Trimming removed 5 bases from V and 0 bases from J, with 7 bases in between. Germline CDR1 is SGHNT and CDR2 is YENEEA. The CDR3 is CASSATVNTEAFF. DNA of the CDR3: TGTGCCAGCAGCGCGACAGTGAACACTGAAGCTTTCTTT. The full variable domain, in which reference TRBV11-3 and TRBJ1-1 provide the parts outside the CDR3, is EAGVVQSPRYKIIEKKQPVAFWCNPISGHNTLYWYLQNLGQGPELLIRYENEEAVDDSQLPKDRFSAERLKGVDSTLKIQPAELGDSAVYLCASSATVNTEAFFGQGTRLTVV.

The chain is built from TRBV30 and TRBJ1-4, with a possible D match to TRBD1 (6 bases). CDR1 is GTSNPN and CDR2 is SVGIG in the germline V gene (reference sequence). This CDR3 has 13 residues. The V end was cut by 8 bases, the J end by 8 bases, with 18 bases between. In DNA, the CDR3 is TGTGCCGGATACGGGGGGCGGGAAGAAAAACTGTTTTTT. Its protein product is CAGYGGREEKLFF.

The chain couples TRBV9 to TRBJ1-3, with 7 bases aligning to TRBD1. CDR1 and CDR2 from the germline V gene are SGDLS and YYNGEE. V gave up 4 bases and J gave up 2 bases; unmatched junction bases: 3. The CDR3 extends over 14 amino acids. The CDR3 bases are TGTGCCAGCAGCCTAGACAGGGCTGGAAACACCATATATTTT. Protein product: CASSLDRAGNTIYF.

The CDR3 DNA reads TGTGCCAGTAGTATAGATCGTCGACAGTATCTTCAGCCCCAGCATTTT. Translating it yields CASSIDRRQYLQPQHF. The chain joins TRBV19 to TRBJ1-5, with D maybe TRBD1 (5 bases). Between the trimmed V and J ends, which lost 0 bases and 6 bases, there was a span of 15 bases. CDR3 length: 16 residues. The germline V gene has CDR1 LNHDA and CDR2 SQIVND (reference sequence).

V is TRBV19 and J is TRBJ1-5, with 7 bases matching TRBD1. The germline V gene encodes CDR1 LNHDA and CDR2 SQIVND (reference sequence). The CDR3 covers 15 residues. V lost 6 bases to trimming and J lost 7 bases; unmatched junction nucleotides: 12. CDR3 nucleotides: TGTGCCAGTAGAGAATATGGGCAGGGGGAACAGCCCCAGCATTTT. It specifies CASREYGQGEQPQHF.

The chain couples TRBV5-1 to TRBJ2-7, with TRBD1 matching over 8 bases. V was pared by 4 bases and J by 3 bases, with 12 bases of the junction left unmatched. CDR3 length equals 16 residues. The V gene's germline CDR1 is SGHRS and CDR2 YFSETQ. The CDR3 sequence is CASSLRTGQRIYEQYF. CDR3 nucleotides: TGCGCCAGCAGCCTAAGGACAGGGCAACGGATCTACGAGCAGTACTTC.

The rearrangement joins TRBV6-6 to TRBJ2-1; 9 positions agree with TRBD2. The ends lost 7 bases at V and 7 bases at J; junction bases unmatched: 5. Germline V CDR1 and CDR2: MNHNY, SVGAGI (reference sequence). The CDR3 is made up of 13 amino acids. The CDR3 is CASIATSGNEQFF. The DNA for the CDR3 is TGTGCCAGCATCGCGACTAGCGGAAATGAGCAGTTCTTC.

The chain links TRBV4-1 to TRBJ1-3; TRBD1 agrees at 9 bases. Per the germline V gene, CDR1 is MGHRA and CDR2 is YSYEKL. The CDR3 contains 15 residues. The trim removed 4 bases at V and 6 bases at J, leaving 7 bases unmatched. The CDR3 DNA sequence: TGCGCCAGCAGCCTCGGGGACAGGGCTGAAAACACCATATATTTT. This sequence encodes CASSLGDRAENTIYF.

This clone has just one count. The V gene is TRBV5-1, the J gene TRBJ2-5; 8 nucleotides agree with TRBD2. The ends lost 4 bases at V and 5 bases at J; junction bases unmatched: 7. Germline-derived CDR1 and CDR2 are SGHRS and YFSETQ. The CDR3 length is 14 residues. The CDR3 reads CASSPGERGETQYF. The CDR3 DNA follows: TGCGCCAGCAGCCCTGGGGAGCGGGGGGAGACCCAGTACTTC. Full variable domain (missing parts from reference TRBV5-1 and TRBJ2-5): KAGVTQTPRYLIKTRGQQVTLSCSPISGHRSVSWYQQTPGQGLQFLFEYFSETQRNKGNFPGRFSGRQFSNSRSEMNVSTLELGDSALYLCASSPGERGETQYFGPGTRLLVL.